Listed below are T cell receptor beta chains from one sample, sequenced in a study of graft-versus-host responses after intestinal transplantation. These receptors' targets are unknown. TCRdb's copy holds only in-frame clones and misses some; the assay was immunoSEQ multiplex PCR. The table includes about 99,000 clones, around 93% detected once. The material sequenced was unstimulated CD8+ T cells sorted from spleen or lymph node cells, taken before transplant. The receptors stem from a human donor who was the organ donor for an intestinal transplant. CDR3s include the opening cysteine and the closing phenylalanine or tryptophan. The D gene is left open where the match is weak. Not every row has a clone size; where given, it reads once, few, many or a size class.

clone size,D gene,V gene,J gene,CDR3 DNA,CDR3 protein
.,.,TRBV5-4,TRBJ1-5,TGTGCCAGCAGCTTTTTGCGAAAAAGCAATCAGCCCCAGCATTTT,CASSFLRKSNQPQHF
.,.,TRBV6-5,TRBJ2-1,TGTGCCAGCAGGGGTCACGCGGGGGCTTACAATGAGCAGTTCTTC,CASRGHAGAYNEQFF
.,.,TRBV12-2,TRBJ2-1,TGTGCAAGTCGCTTAGCGGTGCGAGCGGGAGGGCCTTACAATGAGCAGTTCTTC,CASRLAVRAGGPYNEQFF
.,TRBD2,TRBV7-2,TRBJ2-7,TGTGCCAGCAGCTGGGAGACTAGCGGGACTTCCTACGAGCAGTACTTC,CASSWETSGTSYEQYF
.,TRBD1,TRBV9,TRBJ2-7,TGTGCCAGCAGCGTAGCGGATGACAGGGACGAGCAGTACTTC,CASSVADDRDEQYF
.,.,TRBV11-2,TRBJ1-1,TGTGCCAGCAGCTTAGTGGGCGCGACAGGGAACACTGAAGCTTTCTTT,CASSLVGATGNTEAFF
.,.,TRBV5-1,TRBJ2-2,TGCGCCAGCAGCTGGGGACTGTACACCGGGGAGCTGTTTTTT,CASSWGLYTGELFF
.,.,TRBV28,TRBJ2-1,TGTGCCAGCAGTCCAAATCCGGGACTTAGCTATGAGCAGTTCTTC,CASSPNPGLSYEQFF
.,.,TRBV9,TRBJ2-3,TGTGCCAGCAGCGGTGGCACGCAGTATTTT,CASSGGTQYF
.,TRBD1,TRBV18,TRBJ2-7,TGTGCCAGCTCACCACCTTATACAGGGGTGATGAACGAGCAGTACTTC,CASSPPYTGVMNEQYF
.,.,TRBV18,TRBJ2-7,TGTGCCAGCTCACCCGACAGCTACGAGCAGTACTTC,CASSPDSYEQYF
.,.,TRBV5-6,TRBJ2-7,TGTGCCAGCAGCGCCGGGACACATTACGAGCAGTACTTC,CASSAGTHYEQYF
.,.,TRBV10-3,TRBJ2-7,TGTGCCATCAGTGAAGCGGCAGCAACCGCCGAGCAGTACTTC,CAISEAAATAEQYF
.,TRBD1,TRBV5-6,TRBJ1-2,TGTGCCAGCAGCTTGCTCCGGGACAGTCTTATGTATGGCTACACCTTC,CASSLLRDSLMYGYTF
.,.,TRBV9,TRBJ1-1,TGTGCCAGCAGCGTAGATCGTGCGGGGAACACTGAAGCTTTCTTT,CASSVDRAGNTEAFF
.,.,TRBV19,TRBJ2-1,TGTGCCAGTAGTCCACGAGCGGCAACCTACAATGAGCAGTTCTTC,CASSPRAATYNEQFF
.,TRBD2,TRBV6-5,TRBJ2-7,TGTGCCAGCAGGCGAGCGGGAGGGCCCTACGAGCAGTACTTC,CASRRAGGPYEQYF
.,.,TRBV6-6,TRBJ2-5,TGTGCCAGCAGTTACGGGGTGGGGGGGCCTCAAGAGACCCAGTACTTC,CASSYGVGGPQETQYF
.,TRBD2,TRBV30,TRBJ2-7,TGTGCCTGGCGATCCGCCCTGGGCCCCCTAGCGGGGAGGGACGAGCAGTACTTC,CAWRSALGPLAGRDEQYF
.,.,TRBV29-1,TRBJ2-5,TGCAGCGTGGACTCTAGCGTTCAAGAGACCCAGTACTTC,CSVDSSVQETQYF
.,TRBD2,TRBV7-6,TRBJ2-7,TGTGCCAGCAGCTTAGTTCGGTTTAGCGGGGGGGCGGAGGAGCAGTACTTC,CASSLVRFSGGAEEQYF
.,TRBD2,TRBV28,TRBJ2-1,TGTGCCAGCAGTCCGGGACTAGCTGGAAATGAGCAGTTCTTC,CASSPGLAGNEQFF
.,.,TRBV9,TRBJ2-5,TGTGCCAGCAGTGTTACTAGCTTGGGAGGAGAGACCCAGTACTTC,CASSVTSLGGETQYF
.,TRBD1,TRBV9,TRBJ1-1,TGTGCCAGCAGCGAGACAGGGGGGGACACTGAAGCTTTCTTT,CASSETGGDTEAFF
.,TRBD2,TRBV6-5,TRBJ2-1,TGTGCCAGCAGTTATACCGGGACTAGCACGTACAATGAGCAGTTCTTC,CASSYTGTSTYNEQFF
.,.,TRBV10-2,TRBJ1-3,TGCGCCAGCGGGGGACTTTCCCGCTCTGGAAACACCATATATTTT,CASGGLSRSGNTIYF
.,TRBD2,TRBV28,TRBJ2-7,TGTGCCAGCAGTTTAAGCCGCCTAGCGGAGACCCCGTTCTACGAGCAGTACTTC,CASSLSRLAETPFYEQYF
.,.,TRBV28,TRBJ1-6,TGTGCCAGCAGTTTTAAGGGGTCCTATAATTCACCCCTCCACTTT,CASSFKGSYNSPLHF
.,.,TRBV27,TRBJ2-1,TGTGCCAGCGGGCGAGAGCAGTTCTTC,CASGREQFF
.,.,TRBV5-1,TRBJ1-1,TGCGCCAGCAGCTTTGGGGGGACTGAAGCTTTCTTT,CASSFGGTEAFF
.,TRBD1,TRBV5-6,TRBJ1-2,TGTGCCAGCAGCTTACCGGGACAGGGACCCTATGGCTACACCTTC,CASSLPGQGPYGYTF
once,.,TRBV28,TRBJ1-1,TGTGCCAGCAGTTTCTTTTATTTGAACACTGAAGCTTTCTTT,CASSFFYLNTEAFF
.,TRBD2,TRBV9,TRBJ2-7,TGTGCCAGCAGCTCCAGTGCACTAGCGGGTGAAAAATACGAGCAGTACTTC,CASSSSALAGEKYEQYF
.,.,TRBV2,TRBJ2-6,TGTGCCAGCAGTGATTTCTCCCCGAGCTCTGGGGCCAACGTCCTGACTTTC,CASSDFSPSSGANVLTF
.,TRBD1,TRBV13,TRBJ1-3,TGTGCCAGCAGCTCGCCCGGACAGGCAACCTCTGGAAACACCATATATTTT,CASSSPGQATSGNTIYF
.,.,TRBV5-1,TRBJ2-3,TGCGCCAGCAGCATATGGACAGAGGATACGCAGTATTTT,CASSIWTEDTQYF
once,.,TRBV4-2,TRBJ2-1,TGTGCCAGCAGCCAAGCGGGGGGCAGGGATGAGCAGTTCTTC,CASSQAGGRDEQFF
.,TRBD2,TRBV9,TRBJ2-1,TGTGCCAGCAGCGTAAGTTCTAGCGGGAGAGCTGAGCAGTTCTTC,CASSVSSSGRAEQFF
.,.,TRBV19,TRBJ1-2,TGTGCCAGTAGTATTGTCGGGGTTGGCTACACCTTC,CASSIVGVGYTF
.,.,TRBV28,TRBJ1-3,TGTGCCAGCAGTTTATACCTTATTGGGCAGGGTGACACCATATATTTT,CASSLYLIGQGDTIYF
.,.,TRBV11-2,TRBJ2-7,TGTGCCAGCAGCTCTCATTTTATAGAAACCGACTACGAGCAGTACTTC,CASSSHFIETDYEQYF
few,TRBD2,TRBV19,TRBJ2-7,TGTGCCAGTTCTGTAGCGGGAGGTTACGAGCAGTACTTC,CASSVAGGYEQYF
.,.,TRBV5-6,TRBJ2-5,TGTGCCAGCAGCTTAGGCGCGGGGATCCAAGAGACCCAGTACTTC,CASSLGAGIQETQYF
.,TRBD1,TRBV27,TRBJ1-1,TGTGCCAGCACCTCTGGACAGGGGGGGTACACTGAAGCTTTCTTT,CASTSGQGGYTEAFF
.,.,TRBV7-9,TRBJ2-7,TGTGCCAGCAGCTTAGGTTCTCGAGGACAGTTGTACTTC,CASSLGSRGQLYF
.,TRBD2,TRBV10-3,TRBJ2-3,TGTGCCATCAGTGAGTTAATGGAAGTAGCGGGAAGGAGGGGCACAGATACGCAGTATTTT,CAISELMEVAGRRGTDTQYF
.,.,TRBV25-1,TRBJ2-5,TGTGCCAGCAGTGTCGAGACCGACAGACGGGAGACCCAGTACTTC,CASSVETDRRETQYF
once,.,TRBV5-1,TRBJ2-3,TGCGCCAGCAGCTTGTTACAGGGTTATATGGTCACAGATACGCAGTATTTT,CASSLLQGYMVTDTQYF
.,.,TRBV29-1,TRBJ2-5,TGCAGCGTCCAACAGGCCCATCAAGAGACCCAGTACTTC,CSVQQAHQETQYF